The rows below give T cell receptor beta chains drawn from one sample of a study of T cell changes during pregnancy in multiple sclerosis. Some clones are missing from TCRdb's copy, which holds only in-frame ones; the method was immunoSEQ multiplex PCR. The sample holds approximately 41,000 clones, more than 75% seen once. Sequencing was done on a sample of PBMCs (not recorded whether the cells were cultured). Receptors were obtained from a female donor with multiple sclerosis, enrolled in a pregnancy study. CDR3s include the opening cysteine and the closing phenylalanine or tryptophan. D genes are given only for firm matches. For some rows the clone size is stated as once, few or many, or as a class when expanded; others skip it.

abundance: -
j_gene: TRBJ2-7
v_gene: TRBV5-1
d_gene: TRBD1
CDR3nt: TGCGCCAGCAGCTTGTACCGTTTGTTTAATGGGACAGCGGACTCCTACGAGCAGTACTTC
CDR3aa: CASSLYRLFNGTADSYEQYF

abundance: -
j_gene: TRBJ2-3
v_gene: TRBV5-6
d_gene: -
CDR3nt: TGTGCCAGCAGCTTGGGGTGGGGTCCTAGCACAGATACGCAGTATTTT
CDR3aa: CASSLGWGPSTDTQYF

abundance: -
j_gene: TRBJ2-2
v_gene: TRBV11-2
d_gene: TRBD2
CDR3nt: TGTGCCAGCAGCTTCCCCCGGGAGGGGATCGGGGAGCTGTTTTTT
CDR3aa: CASSFPREGIGELFF

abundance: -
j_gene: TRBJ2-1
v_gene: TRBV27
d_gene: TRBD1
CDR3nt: TGTGCCAGCAGTCTACACGCCGGGACAGGGAAGTTCTTC
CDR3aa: CASSLHAGTGKFF

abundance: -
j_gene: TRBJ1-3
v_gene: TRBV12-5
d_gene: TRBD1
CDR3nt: TGTGCTAGTGGTTTTTGGGACAGTCCTGGAAACACCATATATTTT
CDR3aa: CASGFWDSPGNTIYF

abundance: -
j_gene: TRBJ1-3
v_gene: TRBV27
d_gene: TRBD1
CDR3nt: TGTGCCAGCAGGGGGACAGGGGGTGGAAACACCATATATTTT
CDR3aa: CASRGTGGGNTIYF

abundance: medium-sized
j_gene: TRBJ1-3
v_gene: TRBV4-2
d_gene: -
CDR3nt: TGTGCCAGCAGCCAAGTTGATCCCTCTGGAAACACCATATATTTT
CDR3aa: CASSQVDPSGNTIYF

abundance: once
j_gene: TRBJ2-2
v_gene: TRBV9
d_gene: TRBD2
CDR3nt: TGTGCCAGCAGCGTGGGTGCGGGAGACACCGGGGAGCTGTTTTTT
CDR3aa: CASSVGAGDTGELFF

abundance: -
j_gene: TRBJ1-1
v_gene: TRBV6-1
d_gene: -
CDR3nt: TGTGCCAGCAGTGAAGTGCTTAAGGGAGGAGTTAACACTGAAGCTTTCTTT
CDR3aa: CASSEVLKGGVNTEAFF

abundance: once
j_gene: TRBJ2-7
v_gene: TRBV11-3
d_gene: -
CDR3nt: TGTGCCAGCAGCTTAGTGGCCGGATTGGGCGAGCAGTACTTC
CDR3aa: CASSLVAGLGEQYF

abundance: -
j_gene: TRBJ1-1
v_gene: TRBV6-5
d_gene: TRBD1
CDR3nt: TGTGCCAGCAGACGGACAGGCCACACTGAAGCTTTCTTT
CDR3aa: CASRRTGHTEAFF